The 31 T cell receptor beta chains below come from one sample, sequenced in a study of PD-L1 blockade in urothelial cancer. Time point noted: peripheral blood 6 weeks after treatment start. Libraries were prepared by immunoSEQ multiplex PCR; TCRdb keeps only in-frame clonotypes and omits some of them. The sample includes 40,000 to 45,000 clones, around four fifths seen only once; the top ten take over 12%. Sequences were derived from PBMCs, sampled around atezolizumab (anti-PD-L1) treatment. The receptors were gathered from a man in his fifties or sixties with urothelial cancer.

V usage is TRBV18 and J usage is TRBJ2-7; 7 positions agree with TRBD1. The CDR3 spans 14 residues. V trimming: 3 bases; J trimming: 3 bases; junction bases outside the gene matches: 5. Germline values: CDR1 KGHSH, CDR2 LQKENI. The CDR3 nucleotides read TGTGCCAGCTCACCGAGGACAGGCGACTACGAGCAGTACTTC. Translating it yields CASSPRTGDYEQYF. The full variable domain, its missing parts supplied by reference TRBV18 and TRBJ2-7, is NAGVMQNPRHLVRRRGQEARLRCSPMKGHSHVYWYRQLPEEGLKFMVYLQKENIIDESGMPKERFSAEFPKEGPSILRIQQVVRGDSAAYFCASSPRTGDYEQYFGPGTRLTVT.

The rearrangement links TRBV6-6 to TRBJ2-7; 9 bases match TRBD1. After removal of 7 bases from V and 7 bases from J, the junction contained 11 bases not matched to a gene. The CDR3 contains 14 residues. CDR1 and CDR2 from the germline V gene are MNHNY and SVGAGI (reference sequence). This CDR3 is CASTTRDRVREQYF. The CDR3 DNA sequence: TGTGCCAGCACAACTCGGGACAGGGTCCGGGAGCAGTACTTC.

The gene calls are TRBV2 and TRBJ2-4; TRBD1 matches 8 bases. The germline gives CDR1 SNHLY, CDR2 FYNNEI. V was clipped by 0 bases and J by 13 bases; unmatched bases: 17. The CDR3 runs to 17 residues. CDR3 amino acids: CASSEALRQGIGIWQYF. CDR3 in DNA: TGTGCCAGCAGTGAAGCCCTCCGACAGGGGATTGGAATTTGGCAGTACTTC.

The chain recombines TRBV2 with TRBJ1-6, with D possibly matching TRBD1 (5 bases). The CDR3 spans 13 residues. Trimming removed 11 bases from V and 9 bases from J, with 17 bases in between. Per the germline V gene, CDR1 is SNHLY and CDR2 is FYNNEI. The CDR3 bases are TGTGCCGGGCCCTCCGACAGTGGTTCACCCCTCCACTTT. Protein: CAGPSDSGSPLHF. Full variable domain (outside the CDR3, taken from reference TRBV2 and TRBJ1-6): EPEVTQTPSHQVTQMGQEVILRCVPISNHLYFYWYRQILGQKVEFLVSFYNNEISEKSEIFDDQFSVERPDGSNFTLKIRSTKLEDSAMYFCAGPSDSGSPLHFGNGTRLTVT.

The chain employs TRBV5-6 and TRBJ1-1; D gene ambiguous. The CDR3 totals 14 residues. The V and J ends lost 7 bases and 4 bases respectively, with 17 bases between them. Germline lookup yields CDR1 SGHDT and CDR2 YYEEEE. The CDR3: CASERVRGGTEAFF. In DNA, the CDR3 is TGTGCCAGCGAGCGCGTCCGGGGTGGCACTGAAGCTTTCTTT.

Worth noting for this clone: At one of its ends the junction is not consistent with the germline gene, which may arise from a read error. The chain is built from TRBV7-7 and TRBJ2-2; 12 bases line up with TRBD2. Germline CDR1 SSHAT, CDR2 FNYEAQ (reference sequence). This CDR3 spans 14 amino acids. The CDR3 spells CASSSSGGAGELFF. DNA of the CDR3: TGTGCTAGCAGCTCTAGCGGGGGGGCCGGGGAGCTGTTTTTT.

The chain combines TRBV18 with TRBJ1-1, with D possibly matching TRBD1 (5 bases). Trimming cost V 3 bases and J 4 bases, with 27 bases left between them. CDR1 KGHSH and CDR2 LQKENI come from the germline V gene. CDR3 length: 19 residues. CDR3 DNA sequence: TGTGCCAGCTCACCTCTTGCAGGGTACGGGAGGGTTACGAGCACTGAAGCTTTCTTT. Amino acids: CASSPLAGYGRVTSTEAFF.

This sequence joins TRBV10-3 and TRBJ1-5; the D gene is possibly TRBD1 (5 bases). V shed 8 bases and J shed 4 bases, with 9 bases lying between them. Per germline, CDR1 ENHRY and CDR2 SYGVKD. The length of the CDR3 is 12 residues. The CDR3 coding sequence is TGTGCCATCGGTCAGGGTAATCAGCCCCAGCATTTT. Its protein is CAIGQGNQPQHF.

The CDR3 region has the DNA TGTGCCAGCAGTTACTCGGGAGGCCCTATTAGCTACACCTTC. Protein product: CASSYSGGPISYTF. This chain connects TRBV6-5 to TRBJ1-2; unclear D gene. The germline V and J ends were trimmed by 0 bases and 9 bases, with 14 bases remaining between them. The CDR3 sequence is 14 residues long. Germline assignment: CDR1 MNHEY and CDR2 SVGAGI.

V is TRBV5-4 and J is TRBJ1-1, with 8 bases identical to TRBD1. J was trimmed by 5 bases and V by 4 bases; bases with no gene match: 4. Germline V gene data show CDR1 as SGHNT and CDR2 as YYREEE (reference sequence). This CDR3 is 13 amino acids long. The CDR3 DNA is TGTGCCAGCAGCAAGACAGGGGCGACTGAAGCTTTCTTT. Translation: CASSKTGATEAFF.

The table lists this clone with a count of one. This chain uses TRBV5-1 with TRBJ2-3; TRBD2 is a possible D gene (6 bases). V was trimmed by 3 bases and J by 0 bases, leaving 20 bases between them. The germline V gene encodes CDR1 SGHRS and CDR2 YFSETQ. The CDR3 is made up of 18 amino acids. In DNA, the CDR3 is TGCGCCAGCAGCTCTGAGGTTGGAGGGGCGATTAGCACAGATACGCAGTATTTT. Translating gives CASSSEVGGAISTDTQYF.

This chain uses TRBV2 with TRBJ2-7; 7 bases align to TRBD1. V dropped 7 bases and J dropped 2; count of bases not matched to a gene: 5. CDR1 SNHLY and CDR2 FYNNEI come from the germline V gene. The CDR3 extends over 13 amino acids. The CDR3 region has the DNA TGTGCCAGCACCACCGGGACAGCCTACGAGCAGTACTTC. It specifies CASTTGTAYEQYF.

The chain couples TRBV7-8 to TRBJ2-2; D gene unclear. Germline V gene lookup returns CDR1 SGHVS and CDR2 FQNEAQ. The V and J ends lost 0 bases and 5 bases respectively, with 13 bases between them. This CDR3 contains 16 residues. CDR3 DNA: TGTGCCAGCAGCTTAGCGGGCACCGTATTGACCGGGGAGCTGTTTTTT. Translated: CASSLAGTVLTGELFF.

The sample holds a few counts of this clone. The chain employs TRBV21-1 and TRBJ1-5; TRBD1 reflects the table's D call only, with no check against the DNA. TRBV21-1 is given as a pseudogene. The CDR3 contains 11 residues. As DNA, the CDR3 is TGTGCCAGCAGCGGGGCTGTGCCCCAGCATTTT. Amino acid sequence: CASSGAVPQHF.

By sample share, this clone is medium-sized (0.01 to 0.1%). The gene calls are TRBV4-1 and TRBJ2-7, with 7 nucleotides matching TRBD1. V lost 3 bases and J lost 4; bases outside the gene matches: 18. The CDR3 is made up of 18 amino acids. The germline gives CDR1 MGHRA, CDR2 YSYEKL. CDR3 loop: CASSHRSIDRAVVYEQYF. The CDR3 nucleotides are TGCGCCAGCAGCCACCGCTCCATTGACAGGGCGGTAGTATACGAGCAGTACTTC.

J is TRBJ2-1 and V is TRBV19; 7 nucleotides align to TRBD1. Looked up from germline, CDR1 is LNHDA and CDR2 is SQIVND (reference sequence). This CDR3 comprises 16 residues. Trimming took 5 bases from V and 3 from J; bases not matched to a gene: 10. The CDR3 region is CASSVGQLFLYNEQFF. CDR3 DNA sequence: TGTGCCAGTAGTGTGGGACAGTTGTTTCTCTACAATGAGCAGTTCTTC. Variable domain in full (rest from reference TRBV19 and TRBJ2-1): DGGITQSPKYLFRKEGQNVTLSCEQNLNHDAMYWYRQDPGQGLRLIYYSQIVNDFQKGDIAEGYSVSREKKESFPLTVTSAQKNPTAFYLCASSVGQLFLYNEQFFGPGTRLTVL.

V usage is TRBV18 and J usage is TRBJ2-5; no clear D. The CDR3 covers 15 residues. With 0 bases removed from V and 5 bases from J, the gap between germline ends came to 13 bases. CDR1 and CDR2 (germline): KGHSH, LQKENI. The CDR3 DNA reads as TGTGCCAGCTCACCACCGATGGCCTTTAGCGAGACCCAGTACTTC. This codes for CASSPPMAFSETQYF.

The chain combines TRBV21-1 with TRBJ2-7; no DNA check was done on the table's D call, TRBD1. TRBV21-1 is reported as a pseudogene. The CDR3 totals 15 residues. The CDR3 DNA reads TGTGCCAGCAGCAAAGCGGCCGTATTGTCCTACGAGCAGTACTTC. Translation: CASSKAAVLSYEQYF.

This clone showed up just a few times. The chain combines TRBV4-2 with TRBJ1-1, with 7 bases aligning to TRBD1. This CDR3 spans 18 amino acids. The V segment lost 4 bases and the J segment 1 base; nucleotides outside the gene matches: 15. Germline V gene data show CDR1 as LGHNA and CDR2 as YNFKEQ. This chain's CDR3 is CASSPSDRALGRNTEAFF. CDR3 in DNA: TGTGCCAGCAGCCCGAGTGACAGGGCCCTGGGGAGGAACACTGAAGCTTTCTTT.

The J gene is TRBJ1-1, the V gene TRBV7-9; 10 positions agree with TRBD1. The germline V gene has CDR1 SEHNR and CDR2 FQNEAQ (reference sequence). The CDR3 loop spans 11 amino acids. The CDR3 region has the DNA TGTGTTTGGACAGGGGGCACTGAAGCTTTCTTT. Translated: CVWTGGTEAFF.

This rearrangement joins TRBV7-8 to TRBJ1-1, with a possible D match to TRBD1 (5 bases). Germline loops: CDR1 SGHVS, CDR2 FQNEAQ. The ends were cut back, 5 bases at V and 1 base at J, with 14 bases in the middle. This CDR3 has 15 residues. The DNA for the CDR3 is TGTGCCAGCAGCCTAAGACAGATGCAGAACACTGAAGCTTTCTTT. This encodes CASSLRQMQNTEAFF.

The J gene is TRBJ2-3, the V gene TRBV4-2; TRBD2 is a possible D gene (7 bases). Trimming left V 2 bases short and J 1 base short, with 10 bases between. Germline CDR1 reads LGHNA; CDR2 reads YNFKEQ. The CDR3 covers 15 residues. The CDR3 nucleotides are TGTGCCAGCAGCCAACGGGGGGCCGGCACAGATACGCAGTATTTT. This codes for CASSQRGAGTDTQYF.

The chain couples TRBV6-1 to TRBJ1-5, with TRBD1 matching over 7 bases. Germline-derived CDR1 and CDR2 are MNHNS and SASEGT. Germline trimming cut 3 bases from V and 7 bases from J; bases unmatched to any gene: 9. CDR3 length: 15 amino acids. CDR3 in DNA: TGTGCCAGCAGTGAGGGACAGCCGTTTCGACAGCCCCAGCATTTT. Protein sequence: CASSEGQPFRQPQHF.

The chain's CDR3 is CASSPGYRGLWLQPQHF. In DNA, the CDR3 is TGTGCCAGTAGTCCAGGATACAGGGGGCTGTGGTTACAGCCCCAGCATTTT. The rearrangement uses TRBV19 and TRBJ1-5, with 9 bases that match TRBD1. This CDR3 region has 17 residues. The junction had 15 bases not matched to a gene; V was cut back by 5 bases and J by 7 bases. CDR1 and CDR2 (germline): LNHDA, SQIVND (reference sequence).

The V call is TRBV5-1, the J call TRBJ1-1; D ambiguous. The CDR3 sequence is 18 residues long. V was shortened by 0 bases and J by 4 bases, with 22 bases between the two germline ends. Germline CDR1 reads SGHRS; CDR2 reads YFSETQ. CDR3 in DNA: TGCGCCAGCAGCTTGGCTAGCGGGGTGGGAGGAAGAACCACTGAAGCTTTCTTT. This translates into CASSLASGVGGRTTEAFF.

The V call is TRBV4-1, the J call TRBJ1-1; 10 bases map to TRBD1. The CDR3 totals 15 residues. Germline trimming cut 0 bases from V and 4 bases from J; bases unmatched to any gene: 2. The V gene's germline CDR1 is MGHRA and CDR2 YSYEKL. The CDR3 here is CASSQDGTGATEAFF. The CDR3 DNA is TGCGCCAGCAGCCAAGATGGGACAGGGGCCACTGAAGCTTTCTTT.

The chain recombines TRBV5-1 with TRBJ2-5; D is possibly TRBD1 (6 bases). From germline, CDR1 is SGHRS and CDR2 YFSETQ. V was trimmed by 2 bases and J by 5 bases, leaving 16 bases between them. The CDR3 totals 15 residues. This chain's CDR3 is CASSFLTGPGETQYF. The CDR3 region has the DNA TGCGCCAGCAGCTTTTTGACAGGACCCGGGGAGACCCAGTACTTC.

This clone appeared a few times. The V call is TRBV5-1, the J call TRBJ1-1; D unresolved. Germline V gene lookup returns CDR1 SGHRS and CDR2 YFSETQ. The CDR3 extends over 14 amino acids. Trimming left V 3 bases short and J 3 bases short, with 12 bases between. CDR3: CASSWGDTDTEAFF. Written as DNA, the CDR3 is TGCGCCAGCAGCTGGGGAGACACCGACACTGAAGCTTTCTTT.

This chain joins TRBV6-1 and TRBJ1-2, with 7 bases that match TRBD1. Per germline, CDR1 MNHNS and CDR2 SASEGT. The CDR3 consists of 13 residues. Trimming at V came to 6 bases and at J to 5 bases, leaving 6 bases not matched to a gene. This CDR3 is CASRKATGYGYTF. The CDR3 DNA sequence: TGTGCCAGCAGAAAAGCGACAGGGTATGGCTACACCTTC.

The chain joins TRBV5-4 to TRBJ1-2; 9 bases map to TRBD1. The CDR3 is 13 amino acids. V shed 0 bases, J shed 6 bases, and the junction held 0 bases outside the gene matches. Germline CDR1 is SGHNT and CDR2 is YYREEE (reference sequence). The CDR3 sequence: CASSLGTGDGYTF. CDR3 DNA sequence: TGTGCCAGCAGCTTGGGGACAGGGGATGGCTACACCTTC.

CDR3 sequence reads: CASSGDTEAFF. In DNA, the CDR3 is TGTGCCAGCAGTGGAGACACTGAAGCTTTCTTT. V usage is TRBV28 and J usage is TRBJ1-1; D gene unclear. Germline CDR1 and CDR2: MDHEN and SYDVKM. The germline V and J ends were trimmed by 5 bases and 3 bases, with 4 bases remaining between them. The CDR3 runs to 11 residues. The full variable domain, with the rest looked up from reference TRBV28 and TRBJ1-1, is DVKVTQSSRYLVKRTGEKVFLECVQDMDHENMFWYRQDPGLGLRLIYFSYDVKMKEKGDIPEGYSVSREKKERFSLILESASTNQTSMYLCASSGDTEAFFGQGTRLTVV.